This T cell receptor (beta chain) stems from a study of blood T cell repertoires in COVID-19. Across the study: T cells, B-cell-depleted T cells, or PBMCs supplied cDNA or gDNA.

In the study's own analysis: Scientists estimated how many nucleated cells there were by amplifying reference gene primers. Using immunoSEQ multiplex PCR, the repertoire was profiled, and TCRdb retains in-frame clones only, with some absent. For V, J and clone size, that table is used; D and trimming come from the DNA. The profile covers approximately 500,000 clones, with about 88% appearing a single time and 7.5% to 9.5% taken by the ten largest. Germline V lookup: CDR1 SNHLY, CDR2 FYNNEI. Trimming stripped 8 bases from V and 3 bases from J, with 13 bases between. This CDR3 contains 14 residues. The sequenced sample was peripheral blood. The receptor's source is a woman aged 50 to 65 with COVID-19, enrolled during active disease. The chain links TRBV2 to TRBJ2-2, with TRBD1 as a possible D gene (6 bases). CDR3 in DNA: TGTGCCAGCCGTACAGGGTTTGACACCGGGGAGCTGTTTTTT. It is translated as CASRTGFDTGELFF.